These 19 T cell receptor beta chains came from one sample sequenced in a study of vaccination and CD4 T cells after COVID-19. Time point specified: late sampling 161 to 241 days after vaccination in three convalescent patients. Documented treatment: approximately 11-day PBMC culture with coronavirus spike peptide pools or control peptides (ViraFEST assay). Sequencing of cultured CD4+ T cell DNA used the Oncomine TCR Beta short-read assay. MiXCR, run by TCRdb on the PCR reads, gives a single entry per CDR3 protein. The sample has fewer than 20,000 distinct CDR3 sequences; around 40% are singletons. These receptors lack a known antigen. This sample comprised CD4+ T cells from blood, cultured in vitro, obtained about 7 months after SARS-CoV-2 vaccination. These receptors originate from a human donor who had recovered from COVID-19.

The chain employs TRBV24-1 and TRBJ2-3; maybe TRBD2 (6 bases). The CDR3 consists of 16 residues. Germline V gene sequence: CDR1 KGHDR, CDR2 SFDVKD. V dropped 4 bases and J dropped 0 bases, with 13 bases sitting between them. CDR3 protein: CATSDPVSGSTDTQYF. Here the CDR3 DNA reads TGTGCCACCAGTGACCCAGTCAGCGGGAGCACAGATACGCAGTATTTT.

This chain joins TRBV6-5 and TRBJ1-2; no clear D. The V end lost 0 bases, the J end lost 7 bases, and 3 bases lay between the germline ends. The CDR3 is 11 amino acids. Germline CDR1 and CDR2: MNHEY and SVGAGI. CDR3 sequence: CASSYSSGYTF. The DNA of the CDR3 is TGTGCCAGCAGTTACTCGAGTGGCTACACCTTC.

The chain links TRBV2 to TRBJ1-6; 7 positions agree with TRBD1. Germline V gene lookup returns CDR1 SNHLY and CDR2 FYNNEI. CDR3 size: 14 residues. V shed 6 bases and J 7 bases; nucleotides not matched to a gene: 6. The CDR3 region is CASSRTGYNSPLHF. The DNA of the CDR3 is TGTGCCAGCAGCCGGACAGGTTACAATTCACCCCTCCACTTT.

For this clonotype: The junction differs from germline at one of its ends, possibly a read error. The rearrangement joins TRBV30 to TRBJ1-6, with D perhaps matching TRBD1 (5 bases). The CDR3 has 13 residues. Germline values: CDR1 GTSNPN, CDR2 SVGIG (reference sequence). This CDR3 reads CACSEGHNSPLHF. The CDR3 nucleotides are TGTGCCTGCAGTGAGGGGCATAATTCACCCCTCCACTTT.

This clonotype was counted between two and nine times. DNA for the CDR3: TGTGCCAGCAGTTACGGCCTTGGAGGTATAGAGACCCAGTACTTC. Protein product: CASSYGLGGIETQYF. The rearrangement joins TRBV6-5 to TRBJ2-5; a weak D match, TRBD2 (5 bases). Trimming stripped 2 bases from V and 4 bases from J, with 14 bases between. This CDR3 is 15 amino acids long. Looked up from germline, CDR1 is MNHEY and CDR2 is SVGAGI.

V gene TRBV7-3 combines with J gene TRBJ1-1; D gene ambiguous. V was clipped by 6 bases and J by 1 base, with 9 bases between them. Germline V CDR1 and CDR2: SGHTA, FQGTGA. The CDR3 has 13 residues. CDR3 sequence reads: CASRYDGNTEAFF. CDR3 bases: TGTGCCAGCAGGTACGACGGGAACACTGAAGCTTTCTTT.

The rearrangement uses TRBV11-3 and TRBJ1-2; 9 bases map to TRBD1. V dropped 5 bases and J dropped 8; count of bases not matched to a gene: 12. This CDR3 is 15 amino acids long. The V gene's germline CDR1 is SGHNT and CDR2 YENEEA. This CDR3 is CASSPGQGTGIGYTF. The CDR3 coding sequence is TGTGCCAGCAGCCCTGGTCAAGGGACAGGGATCGGCTACACCTTC.

The J gene is TRBJ1-1, the V gene TRBV20-1; possible D gene TRBD1, 5 bases. The germline gives CDR1 DFQATT, CDR2 SNEGSKA (reference sequence). The CDR3 loop spans 14 amino acids. The V end lost 5 bases, the J end lost 0 bases, and 13 bases lay between the germline ends. CDR3 amino acids: CSAGDGPMNTEAFF. The CDR3 DNA reads as TGCAGTGCTGGGGACGGTCCCATGAACACTGAAGCTTTCTTT.

The chain joins TRBV2 to TRBJ1-5; TRBD1 might be the D (6 bases). The germline V and J ends were trimmed by 6 bases and 0 bases, with 12 bases remaining between them. The germline gives CDR1 SNHLY, CDR2 FYNNEI. The CDR3 covers 15 residues. CDR3 sequence (DNA): TGTGCCAGCAGGTCCAGGGGACTTAGCAATCAGCCCCAGCATTTT. This sequence encodes CASRSRGLSNQPQHF. Looking up the rest from reference TRBV2 and TRBJ1-5 gives the full variable domain: EPEVTQTPSHQVTQMGQEVILRCVPISNHLYFYWYRQILGQKVEFLVSFYNNEISEKSEIFDDQFSVERPDGSNFTLKIRSTKLEDSAMYFCASRSRGLSNQPQHFGDGTRLSIL.

J is TRBJ2-7 and V is TRBV6-2 or TRBV6-3; unclear D gene. The CDR3 extends over 15 amino acids. CDR1 and CDR2 (germline): MNHEY, SVGEGT. The V gene lost 5 bases and the J gene lost 1 base, with 15 bases spanning the gap. CDR3 sequence reads: CASSIPGSTSYEQYF. CDR3 in DNA: TGTGCCAGCAGTATTCCAGGTTCGACTTCCTACGAGCAGTACTTC.

The gene calls are TRBV6-1 and TRBJ2-1; TRBD2 matches at 10 bases. V was pared by 6 bases and J by 6 bases, with 5 bases of the junction left unmatched. The V gene's germline CDR1 is MNHNS and CDR2 SASEGT. CDR3 length: 14 amino acids. The CDR3 here is CASSGTSAFNEQFF. CDR3 nucleotide sequence: TGTGCCAGCAGCGGGACTAGCGCATTCAATGAGCAGTTCTTC.

As concerns this clonotype: Relative to the germline gene, one junction end is altered; a read error may explain this. This rearrangement joins TRBV7-9 to TRBJ2-1, with 8 bases lining up with TRBD2. CDR3 length: 12 residues. Germline values: CDR1 SEHNR, CDR2 FQNEAQ (reference sequence). The CDR3 sequence is CASSLVGGLEVF. For the CDR3, the DNA is TGTGCCAGCAGCTTAGTCGGGGGACTAGAGGTCTTC.

The sample holds a few counts of this clonotype. The chain couples TRBV6-5 to TRBJ2-5; tentative D call: TRBD2 (5 bases). The V end lost 2 bases, the J end lost 2 bases, and 6 bases lay between the germline ends. The CDR3 has 13 residues. CDR1 is MNHEY, CDR2 SVGAGI, per germline. For the CDR3, the DNA is TGTGCCAGCAGTTACCAGCGGCAAGAGACCCAGTACTTC. Amino acids: CASSYQRQETQYF.

The chain combines TRBV6-5 with TRBJ2-7; D gene unclear. Between the trimmed V and J ends, which lost 8 bases and 5 bases, there was a span of 16 bases. The germline V gene encodes CDR1 MNHEY and CDR2 SVGAGI. This CDR3 region has 13 residues. DNA of the CDR3: TGTGCCAGCCGTTCCACGAACCGAGACGAGCAGTACTTC. Protein: CASRSTNRDEQYF.

J is TRBJ1-2 and V is TRBV7-6, with unresolved D. CDR3 length: 13 amino acids. Per the germline V gene, CDR1 is SGHVS and CDR2 is FNYEAQ. V lost 1 base, J lost 8 bases, and 11 bases lay in between. The CDR3 region is CASSLGRGVGYTF. Here the CDR3 DNA reads TGTGCCAGCAGCTTAGGTCGCGGGGTCGGCTACACCTTC.

The V gene is TRBV29-1, the J gene TRBJ2-3; D unresolved. Trimming took off 3 bases at V and 4 bases at J, with 8 bases between the two ends. The germline V gene has CDR1 SQVTM and CDR2 ANQGSEA. This CDR3 comprises 12 residues. For the CDR3, the DNA is TGCAGCGTTGAGCCGGTTCCAGATACGCAGTATTTT. Translating gives CSVEPVPDTQYF.

This chain links TRBV20-1 with TRBJ2-2; D is possibly TRBD1 or TRBD2 (5 bases each). Trimming pared 2 bases from V and 6 bases from J, leaving 16 bases between. The CDR3 totals 15 residues. The germline gives CDR1 DFQATT, CDR2 SNEGSKA (reference sequence). The CDR3 region has the DNA TGCAGTGCTAGAAACAGGCATCATAGCGCCGGGGAGCTGTTTTTT. Amino acid sequence: CSARNRHHSAGELFF.

The chain is built from TRBV20-1 and TRBJ2-5; the match to TRBD1 covers 9 bases. Looked up from germline, CDR1 is DFQATT and CDR2 is SNEGSKA (reference sequence). V was pared by 0 bases and J by 5 bases, with 10 bases of the junction left unmatched. This CDR3 region has 16 residues. CDR3 protein: CSARDRRTGVGETQYF. The CDR3 region has the DNA TGCAGTGCTAGAGATCGACGGACAGGGGTAGGGGAGACCCAGTACTTC.

The chain uses TRBV20-1 and TRBJ2-5; D tentatively fits TRBD1 or TRBD2 (5 bases each). The CDR3 has 14 residues. Germline CDR1 reads DFQATT; CDR2 reads SNEGSKA (reference sequence). The V gene lost 6 bases and the J gene lost 2 bases, with 16 bases spanning the gap. Here the CDR3 DNA reads TGCAGTGCCCTAACTTTGGGGGAACAAGAGACCCAGTACTTC. This translates into CSALTLGEQETQYF.